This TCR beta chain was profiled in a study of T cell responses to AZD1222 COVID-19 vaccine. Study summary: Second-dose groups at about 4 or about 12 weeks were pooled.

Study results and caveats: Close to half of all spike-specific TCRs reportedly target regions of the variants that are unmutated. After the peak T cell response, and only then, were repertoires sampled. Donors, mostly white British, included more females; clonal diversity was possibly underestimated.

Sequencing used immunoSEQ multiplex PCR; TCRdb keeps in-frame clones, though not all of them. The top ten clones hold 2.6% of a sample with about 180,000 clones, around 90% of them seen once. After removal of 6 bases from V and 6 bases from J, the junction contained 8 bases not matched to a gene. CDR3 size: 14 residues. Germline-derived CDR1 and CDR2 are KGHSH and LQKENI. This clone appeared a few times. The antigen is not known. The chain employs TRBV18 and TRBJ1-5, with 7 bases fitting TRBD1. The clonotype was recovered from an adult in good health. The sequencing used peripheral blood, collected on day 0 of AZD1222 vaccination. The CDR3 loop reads CASSPDRAVQPQHF. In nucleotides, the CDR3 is TGTGCCAGCTCTCCTGACAGGGCGGTTCAGCCCCAGCATTTT.